This T cell receptor beta chain originates from a study of identical twins. Findings and caveats of the study: Fewer insertions were carried by abundant cord blood beta clonotypes, but none was seen in memory repertoires. It was possible that invariant MAIT and iNKT cells partly confounded the zero-insertion analyses. Some out-of-frame alpha sequences were shared by twins, and these showed excess low generation probability.

This CDR3 has 16 amino acids. V was trimmed by 5 bases and J by 4 bases, leaving 21 bases between them. CDR1 is SEHNR and CDR2 is FQNEAQ in the germline V gene (reference sequence). Template switching added a universal primer site; cDNA carried unique molecular identifiers. TCRdb re-called the 5' RACE reads through MiXCR, storing one row per CDR3 protein. The table has roughly 250,000 distinct CDR3 sequences, 5.5% to 7% seen once. In this sample, this clonotype turned up a few times. Its target is unknown. The same specimen was also included in a second study, on yellow fever vaccine responses in identical twins.

The TCR originated in a woman under 30 in good health. This chain uses TRBV7-9 with TRBJ2-7, with unresolved D. The specimen was memory (CD45RO+) T cells sorted from blood. CDR3 bases: TGTGCCAGCAGCCCCGGTGGGTTCCATTATCCTTACGAGCAGTACTTC. Its protein is CASSPGGFHYPYEQYF.